This T cell receptor (beta chain) appears in the sequencing data of a study of cytomegalovirus exposure and HLA in healthy donors. V lost 4 bases to trimming and J lost 4 bases; unmatched junction nucleotides: 7. The CDR3 totals 14 residues. Germline V CDR1 and CDR2: SEHNR, FQNEAQ (reference sequence). A word on this clone: Its target is unknown.

Both 60 Vbeta primers and 13 Jbeta primers went into the PCR. Only in-frame clones appear in the TCRdb table, and some are missing; sequencing was by immunoSEQ multiplex PCR. The sample consists of under 130,000 clones, around 73% of them appearing once. Findings and limits, study-wide: In vitro data verified three CMV-associated chains as specific for CMV antigens.

The chain recombines TRBV7-9 with TRBJ2-7; 7 bases are a match to TRBD2. Specimen: PBMCs. The receptor's source is a man younger than 40 in good health and CMV-seronegative. CDR3 sequence reads: CASSWGGRVYEQYF. The CDR3, as DNA: TGTGCCAGCAGCTGGGGGGGGAGAGTTTACGAGCAGTACTTC.